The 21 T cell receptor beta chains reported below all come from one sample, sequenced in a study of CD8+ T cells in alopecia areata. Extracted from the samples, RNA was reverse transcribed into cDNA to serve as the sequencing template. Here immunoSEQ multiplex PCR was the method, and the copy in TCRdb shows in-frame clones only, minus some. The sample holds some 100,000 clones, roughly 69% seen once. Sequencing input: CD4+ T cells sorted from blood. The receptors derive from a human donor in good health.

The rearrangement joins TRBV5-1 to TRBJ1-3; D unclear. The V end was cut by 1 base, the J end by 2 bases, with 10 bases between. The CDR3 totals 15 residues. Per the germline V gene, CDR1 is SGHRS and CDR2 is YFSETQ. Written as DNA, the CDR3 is TGCGCCAGCAGCTTGCAGGACGCGGCTGGAAACACCATATATTTT. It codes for CASSLQDAAGNTIYF.

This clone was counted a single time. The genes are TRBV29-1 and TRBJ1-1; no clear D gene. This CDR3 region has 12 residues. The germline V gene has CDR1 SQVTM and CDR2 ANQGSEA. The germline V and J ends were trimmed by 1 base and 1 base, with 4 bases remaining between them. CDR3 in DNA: TGCAGCGTTGAAGGGGCGAACACTGAAGCTTTCTTT. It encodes CSVEGANTEAFF.

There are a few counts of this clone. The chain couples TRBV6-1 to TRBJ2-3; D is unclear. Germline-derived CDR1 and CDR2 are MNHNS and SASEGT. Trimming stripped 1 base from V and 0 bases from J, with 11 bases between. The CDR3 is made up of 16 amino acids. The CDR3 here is CASSEVDDPSTDTQYF. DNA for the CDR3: TGTGCCAGCAGTGAAGTTGACGATCCAAGCACAGATACGCAGTATTTT.

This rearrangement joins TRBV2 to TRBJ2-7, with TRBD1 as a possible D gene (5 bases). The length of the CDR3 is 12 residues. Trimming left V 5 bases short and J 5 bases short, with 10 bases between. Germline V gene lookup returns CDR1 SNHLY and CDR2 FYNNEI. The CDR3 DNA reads TGTGCCAGCAGTTTAGGGGTCAACGAGCAGTACTTC. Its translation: CASSLGVNEQYF.

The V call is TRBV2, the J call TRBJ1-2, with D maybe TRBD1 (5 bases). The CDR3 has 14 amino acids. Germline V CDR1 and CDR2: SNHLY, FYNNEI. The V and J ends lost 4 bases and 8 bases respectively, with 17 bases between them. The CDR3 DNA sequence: TGTGCCAGCAGTGGGGACGGCAGCCCGCGGGGCTACACCTTC. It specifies CASSGDGSPRGYTF.

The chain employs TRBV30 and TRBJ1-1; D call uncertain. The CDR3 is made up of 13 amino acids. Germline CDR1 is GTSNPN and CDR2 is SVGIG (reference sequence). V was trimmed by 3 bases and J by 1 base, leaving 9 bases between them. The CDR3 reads CAWRPLGNTEAFF. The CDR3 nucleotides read TGTGCCTGGAGACCTCTTGGGAACACTGAAGCTTTCTTT.

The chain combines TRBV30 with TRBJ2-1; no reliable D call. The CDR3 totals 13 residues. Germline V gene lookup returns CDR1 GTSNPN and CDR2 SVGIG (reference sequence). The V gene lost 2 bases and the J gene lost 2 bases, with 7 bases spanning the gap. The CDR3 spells CAWSQSTYNEQFF. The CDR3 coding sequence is TGTGCCTGGAGTCAGTCTACCTACAATGAGCAGTTCTTC.

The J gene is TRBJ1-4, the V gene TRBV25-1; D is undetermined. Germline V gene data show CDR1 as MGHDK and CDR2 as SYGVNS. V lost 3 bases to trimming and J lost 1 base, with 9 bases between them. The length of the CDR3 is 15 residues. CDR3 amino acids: CASSDLGLTNEKLFF. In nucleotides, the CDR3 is TGTGCCAGCAGTGATCTTGGCTTAACTAATGAAAAACTGTTTTTT.

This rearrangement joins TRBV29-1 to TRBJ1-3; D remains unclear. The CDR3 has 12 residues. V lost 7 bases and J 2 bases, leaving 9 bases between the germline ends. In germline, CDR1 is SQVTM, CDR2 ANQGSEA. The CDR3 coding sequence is TGCAGCGGGAGGTGGGCTGGAAACACCATATATTTT. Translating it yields CSGRWAGNTIYF. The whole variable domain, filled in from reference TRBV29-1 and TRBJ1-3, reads SAVISQKPSRDICQRGTSLTIQCQVDSQVTMMFWYRQQPGQSLTLIATANQGSEATYESGFVIDKFPISRPNLTFSTLTVSNMSPEDSSIYLCSGRWAGNTIYFGEGSWLTVV.

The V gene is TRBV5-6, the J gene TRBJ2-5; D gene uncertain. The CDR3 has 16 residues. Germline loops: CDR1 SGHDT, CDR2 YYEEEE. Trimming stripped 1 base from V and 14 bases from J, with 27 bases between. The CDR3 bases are TGTGCCAGCAGCTTGCCCCCCCCTCGTATCTATGAGACTCGATACTTC. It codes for CASSLPPPRIYETRYF.

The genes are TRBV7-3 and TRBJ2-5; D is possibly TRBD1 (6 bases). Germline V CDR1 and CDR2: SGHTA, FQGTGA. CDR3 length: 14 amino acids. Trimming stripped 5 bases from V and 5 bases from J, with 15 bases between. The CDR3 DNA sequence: TGTGCCAGCAGCCTAGGACAGCCCAAGGAGACCCAGTACTTC. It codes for CASSLGQPKETQYF.

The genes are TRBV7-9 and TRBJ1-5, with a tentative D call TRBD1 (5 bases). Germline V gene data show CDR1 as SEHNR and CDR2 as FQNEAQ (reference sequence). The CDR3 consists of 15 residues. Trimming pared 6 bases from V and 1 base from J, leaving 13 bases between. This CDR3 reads CASSPGEGSNQPQHF. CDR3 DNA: TGTGCCAGCAGTCCGGGAGAGGGGAGCAATCAGCCCCAGCATTTT.

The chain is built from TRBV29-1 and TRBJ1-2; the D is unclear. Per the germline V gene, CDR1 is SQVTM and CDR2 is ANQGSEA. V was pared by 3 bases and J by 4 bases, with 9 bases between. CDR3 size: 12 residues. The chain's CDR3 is CSVDRLSYGYTF. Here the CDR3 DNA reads TGCAGCGTTGATCGTCTCAGCTATGGCTACACCTTC.

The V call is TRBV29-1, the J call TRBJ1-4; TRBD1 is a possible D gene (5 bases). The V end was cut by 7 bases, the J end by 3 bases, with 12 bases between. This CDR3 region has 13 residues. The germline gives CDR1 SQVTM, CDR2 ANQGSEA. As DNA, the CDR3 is TGCAGCGCCGAGCAGGGTGCTAATGAAAAACTGTTTTTT. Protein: CSAEQGANEKLFF.

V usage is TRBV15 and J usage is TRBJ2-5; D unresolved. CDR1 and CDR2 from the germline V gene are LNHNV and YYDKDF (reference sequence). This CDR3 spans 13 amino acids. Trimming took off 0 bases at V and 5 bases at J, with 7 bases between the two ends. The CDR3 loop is CATSRDQWETQYF. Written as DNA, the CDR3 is TGTGCCACCAGCAGAGATCAATGGGAGACCCAGTACTTC. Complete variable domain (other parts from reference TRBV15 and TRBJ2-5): DAMVIQNPRYQVTQFGKPVTLSCSQTLNHNVMYWYQQKSSQAPKLLFHYYDKDFNNEADTPDNFQSRRPNTSFCFLDIRSPGLGDTAMYLCATSRDQWETQYFGPGTRLLVL.

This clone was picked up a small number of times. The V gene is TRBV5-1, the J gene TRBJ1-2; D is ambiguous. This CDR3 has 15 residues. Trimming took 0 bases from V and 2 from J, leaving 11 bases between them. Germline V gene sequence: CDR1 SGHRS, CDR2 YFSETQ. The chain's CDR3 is CASSLGRVKNYGYTF. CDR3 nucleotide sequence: TGCGCCAGCAGCTTGGGGAGAGTAAAGAACTATGGCTACACCTTC. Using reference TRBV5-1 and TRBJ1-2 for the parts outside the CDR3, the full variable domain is KAGVTQTPRYLIKTRGQQVTLSCSPISGHRSVSWYQQTPGQGLQFLFEYFSETQRNKGNFPGRFSGRQFSNSRSEMNVSTLELGDSALYLCASSLGRVKNYGYTFGSGTRLTVV.

This chain's CDR3 is CASSAETSYEQYF. The CDR3 DNA follows: TGTGCCAGCAGCGCGGAAACTTCCTACGAGCAGTACTTC. The chain recombines TRBV6-1 with TRBJ2-7; the D is unclear. V was shortened by 6 bases and J by 1 base, with 10 bases between the two germline ends. CDR3 length: 13 residues. CDR1 and CDR2 (germline): MNHNS, SASEGT.

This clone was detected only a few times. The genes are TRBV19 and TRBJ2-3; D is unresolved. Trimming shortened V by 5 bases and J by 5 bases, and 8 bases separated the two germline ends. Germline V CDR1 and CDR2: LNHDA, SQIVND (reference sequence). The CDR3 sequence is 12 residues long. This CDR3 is CASSPMGDTQYF. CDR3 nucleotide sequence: TGTGCCAGTAGTCCCATGGGAGATACGCAGTATTTT.

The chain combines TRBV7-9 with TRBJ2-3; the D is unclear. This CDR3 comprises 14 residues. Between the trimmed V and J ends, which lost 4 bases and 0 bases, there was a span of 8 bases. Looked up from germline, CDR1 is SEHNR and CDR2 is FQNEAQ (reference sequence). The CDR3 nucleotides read TGTGCCAGCAGCTCACACACAAGCACAGATACGCAGTATTTT. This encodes CASSSHTSTDTQYF.

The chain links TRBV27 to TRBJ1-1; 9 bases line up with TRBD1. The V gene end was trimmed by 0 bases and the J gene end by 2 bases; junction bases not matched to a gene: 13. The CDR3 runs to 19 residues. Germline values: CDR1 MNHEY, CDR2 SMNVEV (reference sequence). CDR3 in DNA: TGTGCCAGCAGTTTATCGAAAGTCCCGGGACAGGGAGCAAACACTGAAGCTTTCTTT. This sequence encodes CASSLSKVPGQGANTEAFF.

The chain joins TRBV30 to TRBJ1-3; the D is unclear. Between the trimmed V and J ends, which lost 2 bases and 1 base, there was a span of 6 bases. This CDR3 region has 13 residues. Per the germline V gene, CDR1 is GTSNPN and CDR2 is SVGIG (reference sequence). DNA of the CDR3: TGTGCCTGGAGTAGCGTATCTGGAAACACCATATATTTT. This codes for CAWSSVSGNTIYF. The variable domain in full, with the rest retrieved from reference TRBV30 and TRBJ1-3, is SQTIHQWPATLVQPVGSPLSLECTVEGTSNPNLYWYRQAAGRGLQLLFYSVGIGQISSEVPQNLSASRPQDRQFILSSKKLLLSDSGFYLCAWSSVSGNTIYFGEGSWLTVV.